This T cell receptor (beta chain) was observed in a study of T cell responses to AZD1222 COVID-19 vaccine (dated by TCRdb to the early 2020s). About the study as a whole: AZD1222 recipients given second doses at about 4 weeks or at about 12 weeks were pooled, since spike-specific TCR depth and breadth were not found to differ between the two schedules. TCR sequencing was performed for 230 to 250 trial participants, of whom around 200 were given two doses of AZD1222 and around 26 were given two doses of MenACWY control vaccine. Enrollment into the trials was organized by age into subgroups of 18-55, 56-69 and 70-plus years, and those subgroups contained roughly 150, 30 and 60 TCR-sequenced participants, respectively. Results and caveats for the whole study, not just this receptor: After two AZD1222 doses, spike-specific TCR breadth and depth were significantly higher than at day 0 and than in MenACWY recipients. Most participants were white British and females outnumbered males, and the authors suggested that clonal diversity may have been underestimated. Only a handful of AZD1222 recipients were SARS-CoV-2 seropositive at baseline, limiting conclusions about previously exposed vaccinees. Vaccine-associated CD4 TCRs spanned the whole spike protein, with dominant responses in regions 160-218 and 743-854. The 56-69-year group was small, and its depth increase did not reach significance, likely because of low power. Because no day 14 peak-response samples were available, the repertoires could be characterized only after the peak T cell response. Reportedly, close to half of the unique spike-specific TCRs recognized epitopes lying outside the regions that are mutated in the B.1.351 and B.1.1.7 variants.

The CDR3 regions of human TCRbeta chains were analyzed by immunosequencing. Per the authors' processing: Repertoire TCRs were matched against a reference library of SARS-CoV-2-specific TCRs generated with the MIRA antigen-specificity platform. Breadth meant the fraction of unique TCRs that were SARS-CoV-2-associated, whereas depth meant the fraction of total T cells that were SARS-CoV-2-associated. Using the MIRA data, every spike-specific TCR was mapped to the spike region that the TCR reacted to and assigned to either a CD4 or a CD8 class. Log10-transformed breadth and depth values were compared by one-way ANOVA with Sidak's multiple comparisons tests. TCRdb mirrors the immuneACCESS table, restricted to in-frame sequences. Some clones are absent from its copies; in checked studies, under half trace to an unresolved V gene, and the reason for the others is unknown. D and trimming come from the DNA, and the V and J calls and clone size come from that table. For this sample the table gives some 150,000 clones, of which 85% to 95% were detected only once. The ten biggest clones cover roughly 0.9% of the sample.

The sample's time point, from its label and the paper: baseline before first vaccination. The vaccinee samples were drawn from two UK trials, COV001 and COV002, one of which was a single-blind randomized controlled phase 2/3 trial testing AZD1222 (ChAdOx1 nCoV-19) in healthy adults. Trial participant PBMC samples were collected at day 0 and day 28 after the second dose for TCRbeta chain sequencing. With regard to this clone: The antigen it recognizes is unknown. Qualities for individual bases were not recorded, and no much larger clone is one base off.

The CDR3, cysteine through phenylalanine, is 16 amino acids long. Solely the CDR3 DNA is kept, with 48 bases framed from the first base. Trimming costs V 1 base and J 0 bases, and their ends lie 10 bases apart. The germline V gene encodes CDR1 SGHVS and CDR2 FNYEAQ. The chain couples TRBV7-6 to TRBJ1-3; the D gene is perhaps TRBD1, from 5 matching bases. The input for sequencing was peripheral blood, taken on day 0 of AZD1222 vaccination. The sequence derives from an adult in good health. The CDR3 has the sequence CASSLEGFSSGNTIYF. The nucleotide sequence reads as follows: TGTGCCAGCAGCTTAGAGGGGTTCTCCTCTGGAAACACCATATATTTT.